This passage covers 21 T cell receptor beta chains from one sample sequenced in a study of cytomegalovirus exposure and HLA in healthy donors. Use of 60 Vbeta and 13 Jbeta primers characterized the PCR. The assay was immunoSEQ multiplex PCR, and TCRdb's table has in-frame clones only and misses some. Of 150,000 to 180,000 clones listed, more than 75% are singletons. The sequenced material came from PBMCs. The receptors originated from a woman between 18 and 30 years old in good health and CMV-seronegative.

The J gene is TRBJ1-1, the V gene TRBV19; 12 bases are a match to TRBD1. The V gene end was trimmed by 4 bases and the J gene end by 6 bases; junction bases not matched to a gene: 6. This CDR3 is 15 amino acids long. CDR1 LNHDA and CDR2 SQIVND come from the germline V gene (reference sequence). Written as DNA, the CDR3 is TGTGCCAGTAGTAACCCGGGACAGGGGGCCCCTGAAGCTTTCTTT. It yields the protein CASSNPGQGAPEAFF. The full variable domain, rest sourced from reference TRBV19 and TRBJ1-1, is DGGITQSPKYLFRKEGQNVTLSCEQNLNHDAMYWYRQDPGQGLRLIYYSQIVNDFQKGDIAEGYSVSREKKESFPLTVTSAQKNPTAFYLCASSNPGQGAPEAFFGQGTRLTVV.

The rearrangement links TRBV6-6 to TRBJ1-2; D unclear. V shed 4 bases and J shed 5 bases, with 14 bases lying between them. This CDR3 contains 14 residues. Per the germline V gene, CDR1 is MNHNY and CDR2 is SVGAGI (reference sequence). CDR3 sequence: CASSLAGVGYGYTF. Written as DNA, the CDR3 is TGTGCCAGCAGTTTAGCCGGGGTTGGTTATGGCTACACCTTC.

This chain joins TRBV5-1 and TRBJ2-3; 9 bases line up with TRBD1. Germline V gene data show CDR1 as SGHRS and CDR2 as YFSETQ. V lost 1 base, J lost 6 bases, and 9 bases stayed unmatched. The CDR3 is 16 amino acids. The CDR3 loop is CASSLQGTGYLDTQYF. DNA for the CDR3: TGCGCCAGCAGCTTGCAAGGGACAGGGTATTTGGATACGCAGTATTTT.

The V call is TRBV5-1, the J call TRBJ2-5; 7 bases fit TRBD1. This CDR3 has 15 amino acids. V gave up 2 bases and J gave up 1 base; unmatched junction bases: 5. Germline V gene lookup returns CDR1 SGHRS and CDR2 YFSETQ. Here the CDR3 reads CASSLWGQSQETQYF. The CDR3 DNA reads TGCGCCAGCAGCTTATGGGGACAGAGCCAAGAGACCCAGTACTTC.

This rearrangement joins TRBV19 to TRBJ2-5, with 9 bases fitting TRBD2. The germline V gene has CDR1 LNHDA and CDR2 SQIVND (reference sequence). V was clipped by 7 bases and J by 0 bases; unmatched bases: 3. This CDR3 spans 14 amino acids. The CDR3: CASKLAGNQETQYF. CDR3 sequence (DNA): TGTGCCAGTAAGCTAGCGGGGAACCAAGAGACCCAGTACTTC.

CDR3 region: CASSDGGGGQETQYF. The DNA for the CDR3 is TGCGCCAGCAGCGATGGGGGGGGAGGTCAAGAGACCCAGTACTTC. The chain employs TRBV5-1 and TRBJ2-5, with 7 bases identical to TRBD2. The CDR3 length is 15 residues. With 4 bases clipped from V and 2 bases from J, the junction kept 8 bases outside the gene matches. Germline V lookup: CDR1 SGHRS, CDR2 YFSETQ. The full variable domain, with the rest looked up from reference TRBV5-1 and TRBJ2-5, is KAGVTQTPRYLIKTRGQQVTLSCSPISGHRSVSWYQQTPGQGLQFLFEYFSETQRNKGNFPGRFSGRQFSNSRSEMNVSTLELGDSALYLCASSDGGGGQETQYFGPGTRLLVL.

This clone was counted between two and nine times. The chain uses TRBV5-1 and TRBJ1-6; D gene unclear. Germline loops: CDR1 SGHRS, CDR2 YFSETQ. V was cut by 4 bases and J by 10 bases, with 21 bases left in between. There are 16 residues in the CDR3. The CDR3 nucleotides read TGCGCCAGCAGCCCGACATCCGCCTTTGGCAGGTCACCCCTCCACTTT. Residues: CASSPTSAFGRSPLHF.

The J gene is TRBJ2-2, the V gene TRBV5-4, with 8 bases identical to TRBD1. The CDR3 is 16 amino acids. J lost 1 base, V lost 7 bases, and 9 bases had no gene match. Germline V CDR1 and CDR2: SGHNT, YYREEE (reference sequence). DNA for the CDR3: TGTGCCAGCTCCCCTGGGACAGGTCAGAACACCGGGGAGCTGTTTTTT. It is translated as CASSPGTGQNTGELFF. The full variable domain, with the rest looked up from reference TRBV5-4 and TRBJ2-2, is ETGVTQSPTHLIKTRGQQVTLRCSSQSGHNTVSWYQQALGQGPQFIFQYYREEENGRGNFPPRFSGLQFPNYSSELNVNALELDDSALYLCASSPGTGQNTGELFFGEGSRLTVL.

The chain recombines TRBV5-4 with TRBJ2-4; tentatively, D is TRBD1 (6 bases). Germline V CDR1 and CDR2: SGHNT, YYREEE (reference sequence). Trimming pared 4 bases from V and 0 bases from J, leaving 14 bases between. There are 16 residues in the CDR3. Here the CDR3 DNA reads TGTGCCAGCAGCGGCCCACAGGGTTCAGCCAAAAACATTCAGTACTTC. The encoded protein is CASSGPQGSAKNIQYF.

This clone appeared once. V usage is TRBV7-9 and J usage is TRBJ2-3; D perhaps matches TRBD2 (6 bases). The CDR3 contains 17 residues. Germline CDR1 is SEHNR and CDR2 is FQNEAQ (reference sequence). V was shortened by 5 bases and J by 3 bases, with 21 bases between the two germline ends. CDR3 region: CASSQGAGRDGTDTQYF. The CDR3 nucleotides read TGTGCCAGCAGCCAGGGTGCCGGGCGGGACGGAACAGATACGCAGTATTTT.

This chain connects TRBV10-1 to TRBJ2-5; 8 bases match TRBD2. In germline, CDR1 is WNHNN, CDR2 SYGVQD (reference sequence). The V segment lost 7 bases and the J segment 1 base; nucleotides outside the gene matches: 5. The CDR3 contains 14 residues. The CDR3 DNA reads TGCGCCAGCAAGTTCCGGGAGGGCCAAGAGACCCAGTACTTC. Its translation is CASKFREGQETQYF.

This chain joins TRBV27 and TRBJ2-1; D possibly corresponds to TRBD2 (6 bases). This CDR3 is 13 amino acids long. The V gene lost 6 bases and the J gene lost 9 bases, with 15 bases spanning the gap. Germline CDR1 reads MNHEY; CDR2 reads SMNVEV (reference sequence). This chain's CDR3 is CASSRLPEGEQFF. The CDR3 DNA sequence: TGTGCCAGCAGCCGCCTGCCGGAGGGTGAGCAGTTCTTC.

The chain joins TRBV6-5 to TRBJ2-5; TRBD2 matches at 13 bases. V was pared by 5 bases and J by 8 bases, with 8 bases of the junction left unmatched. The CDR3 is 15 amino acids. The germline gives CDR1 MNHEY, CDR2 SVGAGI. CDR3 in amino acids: CASSPGLAGVRTQYF. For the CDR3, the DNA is TGTGCCAGCAGTCCCGGACTAGCGGGAGTCCGAACCCAGTACTTC.

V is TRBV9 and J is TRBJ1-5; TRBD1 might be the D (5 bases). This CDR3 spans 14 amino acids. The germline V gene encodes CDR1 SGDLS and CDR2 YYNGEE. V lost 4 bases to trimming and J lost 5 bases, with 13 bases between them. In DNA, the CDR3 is TGTGCCAGCAGCCTAAGAGGAGGGGATCAGCCCCAGCATTTT. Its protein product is CASSLRGGDQPQHF.

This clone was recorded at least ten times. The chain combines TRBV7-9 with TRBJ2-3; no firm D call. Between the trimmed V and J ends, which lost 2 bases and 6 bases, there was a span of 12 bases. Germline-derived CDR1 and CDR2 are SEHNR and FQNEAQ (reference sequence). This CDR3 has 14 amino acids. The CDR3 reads CASSLLGAPDTQYF. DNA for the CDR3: TGTGCCAGCAGCTTATTAGGAGCGCCTGATACGCAGTATTTT.

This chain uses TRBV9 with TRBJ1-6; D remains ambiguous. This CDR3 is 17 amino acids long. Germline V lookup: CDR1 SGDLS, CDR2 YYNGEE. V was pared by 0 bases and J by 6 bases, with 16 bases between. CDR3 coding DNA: TGTGCCAGCAGCGTAGAACCCCGGACGGGAGGTAATTCACCCCTCCACTTT. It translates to CASSVEPRTGGNSPLHF.

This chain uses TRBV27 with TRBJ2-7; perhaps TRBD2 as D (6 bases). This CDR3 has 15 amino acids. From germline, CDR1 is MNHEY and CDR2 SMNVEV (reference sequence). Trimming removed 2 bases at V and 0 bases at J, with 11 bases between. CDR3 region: CASSLRLASSYEQYF. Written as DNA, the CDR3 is TGTGCCAGCAGTTTAAGGCTAGCGAGCTCCTACGAGCAGTACTTC.

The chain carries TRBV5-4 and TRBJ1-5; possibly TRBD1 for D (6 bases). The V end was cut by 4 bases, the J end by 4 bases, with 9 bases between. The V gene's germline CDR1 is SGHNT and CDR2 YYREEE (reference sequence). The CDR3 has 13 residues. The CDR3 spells CASSPGQNQPQHF. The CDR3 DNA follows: TGTGCCAGCAGCCCAGGACAGAATCAGCCCCAGCATTTT.

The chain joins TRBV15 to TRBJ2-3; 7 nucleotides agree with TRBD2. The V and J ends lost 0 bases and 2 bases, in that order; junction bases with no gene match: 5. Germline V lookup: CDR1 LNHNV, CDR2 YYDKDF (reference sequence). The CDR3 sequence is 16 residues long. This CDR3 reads CATSRDAGVDTDTQYF. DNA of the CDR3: TGTGCCACCAGCAGAGATGCGGGAGTAGACACAGATACGCAGTATTTT.

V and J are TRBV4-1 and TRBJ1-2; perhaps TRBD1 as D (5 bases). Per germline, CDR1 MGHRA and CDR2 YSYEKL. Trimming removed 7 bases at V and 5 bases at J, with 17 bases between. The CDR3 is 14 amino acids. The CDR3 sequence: CASTLIQATYGYTF. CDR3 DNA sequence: TGCGCCAGCACCCTAATACAGGCGACGTATGGCTACACCTTC.

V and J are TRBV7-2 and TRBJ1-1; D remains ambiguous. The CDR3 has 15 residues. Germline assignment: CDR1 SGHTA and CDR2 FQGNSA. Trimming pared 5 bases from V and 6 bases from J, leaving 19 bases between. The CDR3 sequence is CASSPFSSGGAEAFF. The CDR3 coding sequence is TGTGCCAGCAGCCCATTCTCCTCGGGAGGCGCTGAAGCTTTCTTT.